These 24 T cell receptor beta chains were sequenced from one sample in a study of OX40 agonist ivuxolimab in advanced cancers. Assay used: immunoSEQ multiplex PCR; TCRdb lists only in-frame clones, some missing. The table shows about 93,000 clones, with 90% to 95% occurring only once. The source material was CD4+ or CD8+ T cells sorted from blood, sampled in a trial of the OX40 agonist ivuxolimab. The receptors shown here come from an adult with an advanced solid tumor such as melanoma, head and neck, liver or kidney cancer.

The CDR3: CASSLPGIDLGGNTIYF. CDR3 nucleotide sequence: TGCGCCAGCAGCCTCCCTGGGATCGACTTGGGAGGAAACACCATATATTTT. The V gene is TRBV4-1, the J gene TRBJ1-3; D gene uncertain. This CDR3 has 17 amino acids. Germline CDR1 is MGHRA and CDR2 is YSYEKL. V was cut by 4 bases and J by 4 bases, with 20 bases left in between.

This chain connects TRBV5-4 to TRBJ2-5, with 7 positions matching TRBD2. J was trimmed by 4 bases and V by 0 bases; bases with no gene match: 9. From germline, CDR1 is SGHNT and CDR2 YYREEE (reference sequence). The CDR3 length is 16 residues. The CDR3 spells CASSLGMAGARETQYF. The CDR3 coding sequence is TGTGCCAGCAGCTTGGGGATGGCGGGAGCAAGAGAGACCCAGTACTTC.

The count of this clone is one. The chain uses TRBV11-2 and TRBJ2-3; 13 bases map to TRBD2. Trimming cost V 2 bases and J 5 bases; bases outside gene matches: 10. The CDR3 spans 18 residues. CDR1 SGHAT and CDR2 FQNNGV come from the germline V gene. The CDR3 region has the DNA TGTGCCAGCAGCTTAAACCCCGGACTAGCGGGAGTAGGAGATACGCAGTATTTT. It yields the protein CASSLNPGLAGVGDTQYF.

The chain links TRBV7-2 to TRBJ2-3; perhaps D is TRBD1 or TRBD2 (5 bases each). Trimming took off 1 base at V and 1 base at J, with 12 bases between the two ends. The CDR3 runs 16 residues. Per germline, CDR1 SGHTA and CDR2 FQGNSA. The CDR3 is CASSLVLQGRTDTQYF. The CDR3 region has the DNA TGTGCCAGCAGCTTAGTTCTTCAGGGACGCACAGATACGCAGTATTTT.

The chain employs TRBV11-2 and TRBJ2-7; D unclear. Germline CDR1 reads SGHAT; CDR2 reads FQNNGV. The CDR3 covers 15 residues. V lost 5 bases and J lost 3, with 17 bases in between. The CDR3 spells CASSLGTVGGYEQYF. The CDR3 DNA is TGTGCCAGCAGCCTAGGCACAGTGGGTGGCTACGAGCAGTACTTC.

The chain combines TRBV7-9 with TRBJ2-7, with TRBD2 matching 7 bases. Germline trimming cut 5 bases from V and 4 bases from J; bases unmatched to any gene: 8. Germline CDR1 and CDR2: SEHNR and FQNEAQ (reference sequence). This CDR3 contains 14 residues. The CDR3 DNA sequence: TGTGCCAGCAGCCCCGGACTAGTTTCTTACGAGCAGTACTTC. This codes for CASSPGLVSYEQYF.

A word on this clone: The sample holds other DNA sequences that translate to the same CDR3. This sequence joins TRBV27 and TRBJ1-5; 7 bases fit TRBD1. J was trimmed by 4 bases and V by 6 bases; bases with no gene match: 3. CDR3 size: 13 residues. Per germline, CDR1 MNHEY and CDR2 SMNVEV (reference sequence). CDR3 DNA sequence: TGTGCCAGCAGGGGACAGATAAATCAGCCCCAGCATTTT. As protein: CASRGQINQPQHF.

The chain has TRBV5-4 and TRBJ2-2; D is unresolved. CDR3 length equals 15 residues. Trimming pared 4 bases from V and 4 bases from J, leaving 14 bases between. CDR1 SGHNT and CDR2 YYREEE come from the germline V gene (reference sequence). CDR3 nucleotide sequence: TGTGCCAGCAGCCGTCATACCACATCCACCGGGGAGCTGTTTTTT. It codes for CASSRHTTSTGELFF.

The gene calls are TRBV6-5 and TRBJ2-7; the D is unclear. Germline V gives CDR1 MNHEY, CDR2 SVGAGI. The CDR3 extends over 13 amino acids. V lost 6 bases to trimming and J lost 3 bases, with 12 bases between them. CDR3 sequence: CASSPAMRYEQYF. The CDR3 coding sequence is TGTGCCAGCAGCCCGGCGATGCGCTACGAGCAGTACTTC.

The rearrangement uses TRBV6-5 and TRBJ2-5; 9 nucleotides match TRBD2. The length of the CDR3 is 15 residues. The junction had 9 bases not matched to a gene; V was cut back by 5 bases and J by 5 bases. Germline CDR1 and CDR2: MNHEY and SVGAGI. The CDR3 here is CASSNTAGGPETQYF. The CDR3 DNA reads as TGTGCCAGCAGTAACACGGCGGGAGGGCCGGAGACCCAGTACTTC.

As to this clone: Other DNA sequences within the sample encode an identical CDR3. The chain employs TRBV10-3 and TRBJ2-3; D not certain. The CDR3 loop spans 11 amino acids. Trimming took 9 bases from V and 0 from J, leaving 4 bases between them. CDR1 is ENHRY and CDR2 is SYGVKD in the germline V gene. CDR3 coding DNA: TGTGCCATATCTAGCACAGATACGCAGTATTTT. Translation gives CAISSTDTQYF.

The chain combines TRBV5-1 with TRBJ2-2, with TRBD2 matching over 10 bases. This CDR3 has 15 residues. Looked up from germline, CDR1 is SGHRS and CDR2 is YFSETQ. The V gene end was trimmed by 4 bases and the J gene end by 3 bases; junction bases not matched to a gene: 3. The CDR3 DNA follows: TGCGCCAGCAGCGGTGGACTAGCGGACACCGGGGAGCTGTTTTTT. It yields the protein CASSGGLADTGELFF.

CDR3 residues: CASSLDGNYGYTF. The CDR3 DNA sequence: TGCGCCAGCAGCTTGGATGGGAACTATGGCTACACCTTC. The V and J genes are TRBV5-1 and TRBJ1-2; D is undetermined. The CDR3 loop spans 13 amino acids. Germline V gives CDR1 SGHRS, CDR2 YFSETQ. V was shortened by 0 bases and J by 2 bases, with 5 bases between the two germline ends.

This clone has only one observation. V and J are TRBV7-9 and TRBJ1-1; maybe TRBD1 (5 bases). The germline V and J ends were trimmed by 1 base and 3 bases, with 12 bases remaining between them. Germline V gene lookup returns CDR1 SEHNR and CDR2 FQNEAQ (reference sequence). The CDR3 length is 15 residues. The CDR3 coding sequence is TGTGCCAGCAGCTTAGACCAGGGATTAGACACTGAAGCTTTCTTT. Its translation is CASSLDQGLDTEAFF.

This clone showed up just once. V is TRBV10-3 and J is TRBJ2-5, with TRBD1 matching over 10 bases. The CDR3 runs 15 residues. From germline, CDR1 is ENHRY and CDR2 SYGVKD. After removal of 10 bases from V and 5 bases from J, the junction contained 13 bases not matched to a gene. In nucleotides, the CDR3 is TGTGCCAGTCAGGTCGAGGACAGGGGGGTTGAGACCCAGTACTTC. Its translation: CASQVEDRGVETQYF.

Turning to this clone: Sequence at one end of the junction differs from germline and may be a read error. The chain recombines TRBV5-1 with TRBJ2-7; 9 bases line up with TRBD1. Germline V lookup: CDR1 SGHRS, CDR2 YFSETQ. The CDR3 is 14 residues long. The CDR3 region has the DNA TGCGCCAGCAGCTTTAAGTTAGGGGCCGGGACAGGGCACTTC. It specifies CASSFKLGAGTGHF.

Turning to this clone: At one end the junction does not follow the germline gene, possibly because of a read error. The J gene is TRBJ2-1, the V gene TRBV7-7; 7 nucleotides agree with TRBD2. CDR1 SSHAT and CDR2 FNYEAQ come from the germline V gene (reference sequence). The CDR3 spans 14 residues. CDR3 sequence (DNA): TGTGCTAGCAGCCCGGGGACTACAGACAATGAGCAGTTCTTC. Protein product: CASSPGTTDNEQFF.

The chain employs TRBV5-1 and TRBJ2-7; the match to TRBD2 covers 14 bases. Germline V gives CDR1 SGHRS, CDR2 YFSETQ. The trim removed 5 bases at V and 5 bases at J, leaving 3 bases unmatched. The CDR3 extends over 14 amino acids. The CDR3 DNA reads TGCGCCAGCAGTTGGACTAGCGGGAGGCACGAGCAGTACTTC. Translation: CASSWTSGRHEQYF.

The chain links TRBV11-2 to TRBJ1-1, with D unresolved. Trimming took off 1 base at V and 0 bases at J, with 18 bases between the two ends. Per the germline V gene, CDR1 is SGHAT and CDR2 is FQNNGV. This CDR3 spans 18 amino acids. CDR3 coding DNA: TGTGCCAGCAGCTTAGGTTTCCTGCTCCGTTCCATGAACACTGAAGCTTTCTTT. Translated: CASSLGFLLRSMNTEAFF.

V gene TRBV6-5 combines with J gene TRBJ1-2; no clear D. V lost 4 bases and J 2 bases, leaving 14 bases between the germline ends. The germline gives CDR1 MNHEY, CDR2 SVGAGI. CDR3 length: 15 residues. DNA for the CDR3: TGTGCCAGCAGTTGGCAGAGCGAAGGAAACTATGGCTACACCTTC. Its translation: CASSWQSEGNYGYTF.

The V and J genes are TRBV19 and TRBJ2-1; D gene ambiguous. The germline CDR1 and CDR2 sequences are LNHDA and SQIVND (reference sequence). This CDR3 spans 14 amino acids. Trimming pared 5 bases from V and 5 bases from J, leaving 13 bases between. Written as DNA, the CDR3 is TGTGCCAGTAGTTCTAGTATGGTCGACAATGAGCAGTTCTTC. Protein sequence: CASSSSMVDNEQFF.

The chain is built from TRBV19 and TRBJ2-5, with D unresolved. Germline lookup yields CDR1 LNHDA and CDR2 SQIVND (reference sequence). CDR3 length equals 13 residues. Trimming removed 4 bases from V and 4 bases from J, with 10 bases in between. The DNA of the CDR3 is TGTGCCAGTAGTAGCTCAGAGGCAGAGACCCAGTACTTC. Translating gives CASSSSEAETQYF.

The chain employs TRBV5-1 and TRBJ2-3; D may be TRBD2 (6 bases). Germline lookup yields CDR1 SGHRS and CDR2 YFSETQ. V was cut by 1 base and J by 5 bases, with 14 bases left in between. The CDR3 length is 15 residues. In DNA form, the CDR3 reads TGCGCCAGCAGCTTGAACGGAGGGCCCCAAGATACGCAGTATTTT. Amino acids: CASSLNGGPQDTQYF.

J is TRBJ2-2 and V is TRBV7-6; TRBD1 aligns across 10 bases. With V trimmed by 5 bases and J by 4 bases, 7 bases remained unmatched. The CDR3 covers 16 residues. The germline gives CDR1 SGHVS, CDR2 FNYEAQ. The CDR3 is CASSVMTGGSTGELFF. CDR3 DNA: TGTGCCAGCAGCGTTATGACAGGGGGCTCCACCGGGGAGCTGTTTTTT. The full variable domain, with the rest looked up from reference TRBV7-6 and TRBJ2-2, is GAGVSQSPRYKVTKRGQDVALRCDPISGHVSLYWYRQALGQGPEFLTYFNYEAQQDKSGLPNDRFSAERPEGSISTLTIQRTEQRDSAMYRCASSVMTGGSTGELFFGEGSRLTVL.